This T cell receptor (beta chain) was identified in a study of blood T cell repertoires in COVID-19. Study-wide background: Material from acute and convalescent COVID-19 was sourced from the United States, Italy and Spain.

The CDR3 loop spans 15 amino acids. Germline trimming cut 1 base from V and 2 bases from J; bases unmatched to any gene: 2. CDR1 and CDR2 from the germline V gene are SGHTA and FQGNSA. Original analysis: Reference gene primer amplification gave nucleated cell count estimates. Repertoires were generated with immunoSEQ multiplex PCR, while TCRdb's copy carries only in-frame clones and drops some. That table furnishes V, J and clone size, whereas the DNA furnished D and trimming. Of some 67,000 clones in the sample, roughly nine tenths were seen once. This clone came up once. This receptor was obtained from a woman aged 18-29 years with acute or convalescent COVID-19. This rearrangement joins TRBV7-2 to TRBJ2-1; TRBD1 matches at 7 bases. Sequencing was carried out using peripheral blood. The CDR3 coding sequence is TGTGCCAGCAGCTTAGGAGGGGGCGCCTACAATGAGCAGTTCTTC. Translated: CASSLGGGAYNEQFF.